Below are 26 T cell receptor beta chains sequenced from a single sample in a study of neoadjuvant anti-PD-1 for oral cavity cancer. Libraries were prepared by immunoSEQ multiplex PCR; TCRdb keeps only in-frame clonotypes and omits some of them. The sample carries about 16,000 clones, about 61% recorded once. Sequenced here: PBMCs, sampled before nivolumab (anti-PD-1) treatment. These receptors came from a person aged 35-79 years with oral cavity squamous cell carcinoma.

There are a few counts of this clone. The chain uses TRBV10-3 and TRBJ2-5; no clear D. Germline values: CDR1 ENHRY, CDR2 SYGVKD. The CDR3 runs to 15 residues. V shed 6 bases and J shed 3 bases, with 17 bases lying between them. The CDR3 DNA follows: TGTGCCATCAGAGTCGATCGCTCAAGGGAAGAGACCCAGTACTTC. Translation: CAIRVDRSREETQYF.

The rearrangement joins TRBV6-1 to TRBJ2-4; D gene ambiguous. Germline V gene data show CDR1 as MNHNS and CDR2 as SASEGT. The V end was cut by 4 bases, the J end by 3 bases, with 13 bases between. The CDR3 spans 15 residues. CDR3 region: CASSGETAFKNIQYF. CDR3 coding DNA: TGTGCCAGCAGTGGGGAAACTGCCTTCAAAAACATTCAGTACTTC.

The CDR3 reads CASSGDRGSNQPQHF. CDR3 DNA sequence: TGCGCCAGCAGTGGGGACAGGGGGAGCAATCAGCCCCAGCATTTT. V gene TRBV10-1 combines with J gene TRBJ1-5, with 11 nucleotides matching TRBD1. This CDR3 contains 15 residues. From germline, CDR1 is WNHNN and CDR2 SYGVQD (reference sequence). The trim removed 4 bases at V and 1 base at J, leaving 0 bases unmatched.

The chain combines TRBV5-1 with TRBJ1-1; D call uncertain. Germline loops: CDR1 SGHRS, CDR2 YFSETQ. V lost 0 bases to trimming and J lost 1 base, with 7 bases between them. This CDR3 has 14 amino acids. CDR3 bases: TGCGCCAGCAGCTTGGTTCCGGGGAACACTGAAGCTTTCTTT. This encodes CASSLVPGNTEAFF.

The J gene is TRBJ2-7, the V gene TRBV29-1; 10 nucleotides agree with TRBD1. The CDR3 runs 15 residues. The germline V gene encodes CDR1 SQVTM and CDR2 ANQGSEA. J lost 3 bases, V lost 5 bases, and 10 bases had no gene match. CDR3: CSVLFPGTGDYEQYF. Here the CDR3 DNA reads TGCAGCGTTTTGTTCCCCGGGACAGGGGACTACGAGCAGTACTTC.

This clone has just a few counts. The genes are TRBV5-4 and TRBJ2-7, with D perhaps being TRBD1 or TRBD2 (5 bases each). Germline V gives CDR1 SGHNT, CDR2 YYREEE (reference sequence). This CDR3 region has 15 residues. V shed 3 bases and J shed 6 bases, with 19 bases lying between them. The CDR3 coding sequence is TGTGCCAGCAGCTCGCCGGGGACCTCGAGGCTCGAGCAGTACTTC. Its translation: CASSSPGTSRLEQYF.

The chain's CDR3 is CSVEARDASDTQYF. The CDR3 DNA reads as TGCAGCGTTGAAGCCCGGGACGCTTCAGATACGCAGTATTTT. This chain connects TRBV29-1 to TRBJ2-3, with D perhaps TRBD1 or TRBD2 (5 bases each). CDR1 and CDR2 (germline): SQVTM, ANQGSEA. The CDR3 sequence is 14 residues long. The germline V and J ends were trimmed by 1 base and 4 bases, with 12 bases remaining between them.

The chain recombines TRBV6-5 with TRBJ2-7; 7 bases map to TRBD2. This CDR3 comprises 15 residues. J gave up 2 bases and V 6 bases, and 10 bases lay outside the gene matches. The germline V gene has CDR1 MNHEY and CDR2 SVGAGI. The CDR3 DNA sequence: TGTGCCAGCAGCCACCCCCGGGGGGTTCCCTACGAGCAGTACTTC. Translated: CASSHPRGVPYEQYF.

The rearrangement uses TRBV5-1 and TRBJ2-2; 8 nucleotides align to TRBD2. The CDR3 extends over 15 amino acids. J was trimmed by 5 bases and V by 0 bases; bases with no gene match: 3. Germline V gene sequence: CDR1 SGHRS, CDR2 YFSETQ. CDR3: CASSLGSGRTGELFF. The DNA for the CDR3 is TGCGCCAGCAGCTTGGGAAGCGGGAGAACCGGGGAGCTGTTTTTT.

The genes are TRBV15 and TRBJ2-4; 9 bases match TRBD1. Germline V gene data show CDR1 as LNHNV and CDR2 as YYDKDF (reference sequence). CDR3 length equals 16 residues. V trimming: 1 base; J trimming: 8 bases; junction bases outside the gene matches: 9. CDR3: CATSRVGTGGRDIQYF. CDR3 DNA: TGTGCCACCAGCAGAGTTGGAACAGGGGGCAGGGACATTCAGTACTTC. Full variable domain (remainder filled in from reference TRBV15 and TRBJ2-4): DAMVIQNPRYQVTQFGKPVTLSCSQTLNHNVMYWYQQKSSQAPKLLFHYYDKDFNNEADTPDNFQSRRPNTSFCFLDIRSPGLGDTAMYLCATSRVGTGGRDIQYFGAGTRLSVL.

This clone showed up just a few times. The rearrangement links TRBV6-1 to TRBJ1-5, with a weak D call TRBD1 (6 bases). The CDR3 runs 15 residues. Looked up from germline, CDR1 is MNHNS and CDR2 is SASEGT. The V end lost 4 bases, the J end lost 4 bases, and 14 bases lay between the germline ends. The CDR3: CASSAQTGLNQPQHF. The CDR3 nucleotides read TGTGCCAGCAGTGCACAGACAGGTCTTAATCAGCCCCAGCATTTT.

J is TRBJ1-1 and V is TRBV13; D unresolved. V was shortened by 8 bases and J by 1 base, with 8 bases between the two germline ends. This CDR3 region has 12 residues. Germline CDR1 reads PRHDT; CDR2 reads FYEKMQ (reference sequence). The DNA for the CDR3 is TGTGCCAGCCGCCAGTCGAACACTGAAGCTTTCTTT. It translates to CASRQSNTEAFF.

This clone was observed a handful of times. J is TRBJ1-3 and V is TRBV4-1; 7 nucleotides line up with TRBD1. J lost 4 bases, V lost 1 base, and 10 bases had no gene match. From germline, CDR1 is MGHRA and CDR2 YSYEKL. This CDR3 has 17 amino acids. This chain's CDR3 is CASSQGKGGGPGNTIYF. CDR3 DNA: TGCGCCAGCAGCCAAGGAAAGGGAGGGGGCCCCGGAAACACCATATATTTT.

The chain uses TRBV9 and TRBJ2-3, with TRBD2 identical over 7 bases. There are 17 residues in the CDR3. V was pared by 1 base and J by 0 bases, with 8 bases of the junction left unmatched. Germline loops: CDR1 SGDLS, CDR2 YYNGEE. The DNA of the CDR3 is TGTGCCAGCAGCGTATGGGGAGGGCCCTCCAGCACAGATACGCAGTATTTT. Encoded protein: CASSVWGGPSSTDTQYF.

DNA for the CDR3: TGTGCCAGCAGCACCCGGCTAGCGGGAGTGGAGACCCAGTACTTC. It encodes CASSTRLAGVETQYF. J is TRBJ2-5 and V is TRBV2; 10 positions match TRBD2. This CDR3 spans 15 amino acids. CDR1 is SNHLY and CDR2 is FYNNEI in the germline V gene. The trim removed 6 bases at V and 5 bases at J, leaving 9 bases unmatched.

CDR3 coding DNA: TGCGCCAGCAGCTTGGAGGGGAGGGACACAGATACGCAGTATTTT. Its protein product is CASSLEGRDTDTQYF. The chain is built from TRBV5-1 and TRBJ2-3, with TRBD2 matching 7 bases. Looked up from germline, CDR1 is SGHRS and CDR2 is YFSETQ. The CDR3 runs to 15 residues. V shed 0 bases and J 2 bases; nucleotides not matched to a gene: 3.

The chain employs TRBV6-1 and TRBJ2-5; D may be TRBD1 or TRBD2 (5 bases each). This CDR3 region has 15 residues. Germline V gene data show CDR1 as MNHNS and CDR2 as SASEGT. The germline V and J ends were trimmed by 1 base and 4 bases, with 13 bases remaining between them. This CDR3 is CASSEVGGPGETQYF. The CDR3 coding sequence is TGTGCCAGCAGTGAAGTTGGGGGTCCGGGAGAGACCCAGTACTTC.

The chain uses TRBV14 and TRBJ1-2; TRBD1 matches at 11 bases. Germline V CDR1 and CDR2: SGHDN, FVKESK. This CDR3 contains 15 residues. The ends lost 4 bases at V and 5 bases at J; junction bases unmatched: 6. CDR3 region: CASSPRDRGYYGYTF. The DNA for the CDR3 is TGTGCCAGCAGCCCGCGGGACAGGGGGTATTATGGCTACACCTTC.

The V call is TRBV19, the J call TRBJ2-2; 7 positions agree with TRBD2. Losses at the gene ends were 4 bases for V and 1 base for J; bases not matched to a gene: 0. The germline CDR1 and CDR2 sequences are LNHDA and SQIVND (reference sequence). The CDR3 contains 14 residues. The CDR3 loop is CASSSGRNTGELFF. CDR3 bases: TGTGCCAGTAGTAGCGGGAGGAACACCGGGGAGCTGTTTTTT.

The chain links TRBV4-1 to TRBJ2-7, with D unclear. Trimming stripped 3 bases from V and 7 bases from J, with 10 bases between. Germline CDR1 is MGHRA and CDR2 is YSYEKL. CDR3 length: 12 amino acids. The CDR3 here is CASSQALGEQYF. In DNA form, the CDR3 reads TGCGCCAGCAGCCAGGCATTAGGGGAGCAGTACTTC.

The rearrangement joins TRBV29-1 to TRBJ2-1, with D hard to call. The V end lost 0 bases, the J end lost 9 bases, and 3 bases lay between the germline ends. The CDR3 sequence is 10 residues long. Per germline, CDR1 SQVTM and CDR2 ANQGSEA. CDR3 in DNA: TGCAGCGTTGAAGACGGTGAGCAGTTCTTC. Translation gives CSVEDGEQFF.

This chain connects TRBV14 to TRBJ2-7; D is undetermined. There are 19 residues in the CDR3. Trimming removed 0 bases at V and 5 bases at J, with 26 bases between. Germline loops: CDR1 SGHDN, CDR2 FVKESK. This CDR3 reads CASSQDRVLSARISHEQYF. Written as DNA, the CDR3 is TGTGCCAGCAGCCAAGATCGGGTGTTGTCGGCGAGGATTTCCCACGAGCAGTACTTC.

V usage is TRBV25-1 and J usage is TRBJ2-1, with no clear D. V was clipped by 6 bases and J by 6 bases, with 9 bases between them. The V gene's germline CDR1 is MGHDK and CDR2 SYGVNS. There are 12 residues in the CDR3. The CDR3 loop reads CASSGNPNEQFF. In nucleotides, the CDR3 is TGTGCCAGCAGCGGCAATCCCAATGAGCAGTTCTTC.

This chain connects TRBV5-1 to TRBJ1-1; TRBD1 matches at 10 bases. Germline loops: CDR1 SGHRS, CDR2 YFSETQ. The CDR3 sequence is 16 residues long. V gave up 3 bases and J gave up 2 bases; unmatched junction bases: 7. The CDR3 nucleotides read TGCGCCAGCAGCTCCCCCGGGACAGGGGTCAACACTGAAGCTTTCTTT. Its translation: CASSSPGTGVNTEAFF.

V is TRBV6-6 and J is TRBJ2-4, with D possibly TRBD1 on 7 matching bases. Germline V gene data show CDR1 as MNHNY and CDR2 as SVGAGI (reference sequence). Trimming removed 6 bases at V and 1 base at J, with 13 bases between. The CDR3 consists of 15 residues. This CDR3 is CASRGGGNAKNIQYF. In nucleotides, the CDR3 is TGTGCCAGCAGAGGGGGCGGGAATGCCAAAAACATTCAGTACTTC.

This clone was seen a handful of times. The chain uses TRBV20-1 and TRBJ1-1; the D is unclear. CDR1 is DFQATT, CDR2 SNEGSKA, per germline (reference sequence). V lost 6 bases and J 1 base, leaving 3 bases between the germline ends. The CDR3 has 10 amino acids. The chain's CDR3 is CSAANTEAFF. The CDR3, as DNA: TGCAGTGCAGCGAACACTGAAGCTTTCTTT.